The 31 T cell receptor beta chains below all came from one sample that was sequenced in a study of blood T cell repertoires in COVID-19. TCRdb keeps only in-frame clones here, not all; method: immunoSEQ multiplex PCR. The data contain 40,000 to 50,000 clones, approximately 86% of them seen just once; the ten biggest clones take up under 3%. Sequencing input: peripheral blood. These receptors all come from an elderly woman with acute or convalescent COVID-19.

The rearrangement joins TRBV19 to TRBJ2-5; 9 positions match TRBD2. Germline V gene lookup returns CDR1 LNHDA and CDR2 SQIVND (reference sequence). Trimming at V came to 4 bases and at J to 4 bases, leaving 4 bases not matched to a gene. The CDR3 sequence is 14 residues long. The CDR3 coding sequence is TGTGCCAGTAGTACAGCGGGGGGCGGAGAGACCCAGTACTTC. It codes for CASSTAGGGETQYF.

In nucleotides, the CDR3 is TGTGCCAGCAGCGCCTACAGGGTTGGATCAGATACGCAGTATTTT. Translation: CASSAYRVGSDTQYF. The genes are TRBV5-6 and TRBJ2-3, with D possibly TRBD1 on 6 matching bases. Per the germline V gene, CDR1 is SGHDT and CDR2 is YYEEEE. The CDR3 length is 15 residues. V was clipped by 4 bases and J by 4 bases, with 16 bases between them.

V usage is TRBV9 and J usage is TRBJ1-2; 10 nucleotides agree with TRBD1. Germline loops: CDR1 SGDLS, CDR2 YYNGEE. The CDR3 is made up of 13 amino acids. V lost 2 bases, J lost 8 bases, and 3 bases stayed unmatched. As DNA, the CDR3 is TGTGCCAGCAGCGTCGACAGGGGGCGAGGCTACACCTTC. Protein: CASSVDRGRGYTF.

This sequence joins TRBV21-1 and TRBJ2-7; whether TRBD1, the table's D call, matches the DNA was not checked. TRBV21-1 is flagged as a pseudogene. The CDR3 consists of 14 residues. DNA for the CDR3: TGTGCCAGCAGCGCCCGGGACAGGGGTTACGAGCAGTACTTC. The encoded protein is CASSARDRGYEQYF.

The genes are TRBV21-1 and TRBJ1-2; TRBD1 is taken as the D call from the table, unchecked against the DNA. TRBV21-1 is described as a pseudogene. This CDR3 comprises 14 residues. As DNA, the CDR3 is TGTGCCAGCAGCACCCGGACAGGCTCCTATGGCTACACCTTC. As protein: CASSTRTGSYGYTF.

Only one count was recorded for this clone. The chain has TRBV21-1 and TRBJ1-4; the D call TRBD1 from the table was never checked on the DNA. TRBV21-1 is flagged as a pseudogene. The CDR3 loop spans 14 amino acids. This chain's CDR3 is CASTRNTNNEKLFF. The CDR3 DNA is TGTGCCAGCACCAGGAACACCAATAATGAAAAACTGTTTTTT.

V usage is TRBV10-3 and J usage is TRBJ1-1; 12 bases are a match to TRBD1. Unmatched junction bases numbered 6, after V lost 4 bases and J lost 3 bases. The CDR3 has 16 amino acids. CDR1 and CDR2 from the germline V gene are ENHRY and SYGVKD. This CDR3 reads CAISGGQGASDTEAFF. Here the CDR3 DNA reads TGTGCCATCAGTGGGGGACAGGGGGCCAGTGACACTGAAGCTTTCTTT.

This clone was detected only a few times. The chain links TRBV2 to TRBJ1-1; 7 bases align to TRBD1. CDR1 and CDR2 from the germline V gene are SNHLY and FYNNEI. V dropped 7 bases and J dropped 6; count of bases not matched to a gene: 11. The CDR3 is 14 amino acids. The CDR3 DNA is TGTGCCAGCACCCCTGGACAGGTGGTCTCTGAAGCTTTCTTT. It specifies CASTPGQVVSEAFF.

The V and J genes are TRBV12-3 or TRBV12-4 and TRBJ1-5; no firm D call. With 8 bases removed from V and 2 bases from J, the gap between germline ends came to 10 bases. CDR3 length: 13 residues. In DNA form, the CDR3 reads TGTGCCAGCGGGAGAGCAGGCAATCAGCCCCAGCATTTT. It specifies CASGRAGNQPQHF.

The V gene is TRBV20-1, the J gene TRBJ1-1; D is ambiguous. CDR3 size: 13 residues. V dropped 3 bases and J dropped 0 bases, with 8 bases sitting between them. Germline V lookup: CDR1 DFQATT, CDR2 SNEGSKA (reference sequence). DNA for the CDR3: TGCAGTGCTAGTGTCGTTTTGAACACTGAAGCTTTCTTT. The encoded protein is CSASVVLNTEAFF.

The chain recombines TRBV19 with TRBJ1-6, with 7 bases aligning to TRBD1. J gave up 9 bases and V 2 bases, and 4 bases lay outside the gene matches. Germline V gene sequence: CDR1 LNHDA, CDR2 SQIVND (reference sequence). The CDR3 is made up of 14 amino acids. The DNA of the CDR3 is TGTGCCAGTAGTATACGACAGGGAGGTTCACCCCTCCACTTT. Amino acids: CASSIRQGGSPLHF.

V usage is TRBV3-1 (or the pseudogene TRBV3-2) and J usage is TRBJ2-3; 7 positions agree with TRBD2. This CDR3 is 15 amino acids long. Germline CDR1 LGHDT, CDR2 YNNKEL (reference sequence). The V gene end was trimmed by 1 base and the J gene end by 1 base; junction bases not matched to a gene: 2. In nucleotides, the CDR3 is TGTGCCAGCAGCCAAGGGGACTACCGCACAGATACGCAGTATTTT. It yields the protein CASSQGDYRTDTQYF.

This chain connects TRBV2 to TRBJ2-3; 7 positions agree with TRBD2. Germline assignment: CDR1 SNHLY and CDR2 FYNNEI. V lost 7 bases and J lost 1; bases outside the gene matches: 8. The CDR3 runs 15 residues. CDR3 region: CASIETSRGTDTQYF. The CDR3 nucleotides are TGTGCCAGCATTGAGACTAGCCGAGGCACAGATACGCAGTATTTT. The full variable domain, its missing parts supplied by reference TRBV2 and TRBJ2-3, is EPEVTQTPSHQVTQMGQEVILRCVPISNHLYFYWYRQILGQKVEFLVSFYNNEISEKSEIFDDQFSVERPDGSNFTLKIRSTKLEDSAMYFCASIETSRGTDTQYFGPGTRLTVL.

This chain connects TRBV9 to TRBJ2-3, with 8 positions matching TRBD2. This CDR3 comprises 15 residues. The V gene's germline CDR1 is SGDLS and CDR2 YYNGEE. The trim removed 0 bases at V and 3 bases at J, leaving 3 bases unmatched. The CDR3 is CASSVARGVTDTQYF. The DNA for the CDR3 is TGTGCCAGCAGCGTAGCGCGGGGGGTTACAGATACGCAGTATTTT.

The CDR3 sequence is CASSSPRQNNEQFF. In DNA, the CDR3 is TGTGCCAGCAGCTCCCCCCGACAGAACAATGAGCAGTTCTTC. The chain uses TRBV5-5 and TRBJ2-1; D may be TRBD1 (5 bases). The V gene's germline CDR1 is SGHKS and CDR2 YYEKEE (reference sequence). This CDR3 spans 14 amino acids. Deletions cut 3 bases from V and 5 bases from J, with 12 bases between.

The chain is built from TRBV27 and TRBJ1-2; 9 nucleotides agree with TRBD1. V was clipped by 3 bases and J by 8 bases; unmatched bases: 13. Germline CDR1 MNHEY, CDR2 SMNVEV (reference sequence). The CDR3 contains 16 residues. The CDR3 reads CASSFLQGANSWGYTF. Written as DNA, the CDR3 is TGTGCCAGCAGTTTCCTACAGGGGGCCAATTCCTGGGGCTACACCTTC.

The V call is TRBV19, the J call TRBJ2-5; 8 bases are a match to TRBD2. The CDR3 is 14 residues long. The V gene's germline CDR1 is LNHDA and CDR2 SQIVND (reference sequence). The J segment lost 1 base and the V segment lost 6 bases, leaving 4 bases of the junction unmatched. The CDR3 reads CASSAGGAQETQYF. The CDR3 DNA reads as TGTGCCAGTAGCGCCGGGGGGGCCCAAGAGACCCAGTACTTC.

In its sample, this clone was seen a few times. V usage is TRBV6-6 and J usage is TRBJ2-5, with D possibly TRBD2 on 6 matching bases. CDR3 length equals 14 residues. Germline V CDR1 and CDR2: MNHNY, SVGAGI (reference sequence). The ends were cut back, 6 bases at V and 6 bases at J, with 17 bases in the middle. CDR3 nucleotides: TGTGCCAGCAGCCCGGGGGACTCTTTTCAGACCCAGTACTTC. Its translation: CASSPGDSFQTQYF.

The chain links TRBV5-4 to TRBJ1-2; 9 positions agree with TRBD1. This CDR3 comprises 17 residues. V shed 6 bases, J shed 2 bases, and the junction held 14 bases outside the gene matches. The germline V gene has CDR1 SGHNT and CDR2 YYREEE (reference sequence). The CDR3: CASNIGGQGLSNYGYTF. CDR3 in DNA: TGTGCCAGCAACATCGGGGGACAGGGCTTATCCAACTATGGCTACACCTTC.

The chain couples TRBV9 to TRBJ1-2; no clear D gene. V was clipped by 0 bases and J by 1 base, with 10 bases between them. There are 15 residues in the CDR3. From germline, CDR1 is SGDLS and CDR2 YYNGEE. This chain's CDR3 is CASSVGGGDNYGYTF. Written as DNA, the CDR3 is TGTGCCAGCAGCGTAGGAGGCGGGGATAACTATGGCTACACCTTC.

This clone was seen a handful of times. V and J are TRBV6-5 and TRBJ1-4, with D perhaps matching TRBD1 (5 bases). The CDR3 is 13 residues long. Germline values: CDR1 MNHEY, CDR2 SVGAGI. The V and J ends lost 6 bases and 4 bases respectively, with 9 bases between them. The chain's CDR3 is CASRRQINEKLFF. The CDR3 DNA reads as TGTGCCAGCAGGAGACAGATTAATGAAAAACTGTTTTTT.

This clone was observed a single time. The chain combines TRBV4-1 with TRBJ1-5, with D maybe TRBD1 (6 bases). Trimming took 4 bases from V and 7 from J, leaving 20 bases between them. CDR1 is MGHRA and CDR2 is YSYEKL in the germline V gene. This CDR3 has 16 residues. The CDR3 here is CASSRASGTRGQPQHF. The CDR3 DNA is TGCGCCAGCAGCCGGGCCTCCGGGACGAGGGGGCAGCCCCAGCATTTT.

This chain uses TRBV7-9 with TRBJ2-1, with D possibly matching TRBD2 (6 bases). The CDR3 sequence is 13 residues long. Germline loops: CDR1 SEHNR, CDR2 FQNEAQ (reference sequence). Trimming removed 1 base at V and 9 bases at J, with 10 bases between. Here the CDR3 reads CASSLEATSEQFF. CDR3 DNA: TGTGCCAGCAGCTTAGAGGCGACTAGTGAGCAGTTCTTC.

The genes are TRBV7-2 and TRBJ1-5; D not certain. Germline V gene sequence: CDR1 SGHTA, CDR2 FQGNSA. The CDR3 consists of 13 residues. Trimming pared 5 bases from V and 3 bases from J, leaving 8 bases between. CDR3 nucleotide sequence: TGTGCCAGCAGCCTTCAGTTCAATCAGCCCCAGCATTTT. This encodes CASSLQFNQPQHF.

V is TRBV5-1 and J is TRBJ1-1; 10 nucleotides match TRBD1. From germline, CDR1 is SGHRS and CDR2 YFSETQ. With 3 bases clipped from V and 3 bases from J, the junction kept 11 bases outside the gene matches. The length of the CDR3 is 17 residues. CDR3 loop: CASSSTGGVTEDTEAFF. The CDR3 bases are TGCGCCAGCAGCTCGACAGGGGGCGTAACGGAGGACACTGAAGCTTTCTTT.

The chain employs TRBV11-1 and TRBJ1-3, with 7 positions matching TRBD1. Losses at the gene ends were 5 bases for V and 7 bases for J; bases not matched to a gene: 8. This CDR3 spans 14 amino acids. CDR1 is SGHAT, CDR2 FQDESV, per germline (reference sequence). The CDR3 sequence: CASSASTGRNTIYF. The CDR3 DNA reads as TGTGCCAGCAGCGCATCGACAGGGAGGAACACCATATATTTT. Variable domain in full (rest from reference TRBV11-1 and TRBJ1-3): EAEVAQSPRYKITEKSQAVAFWCDPISGHATLYWYRQILGQGPELLVQFQDESVVDDSQLPKDRFSAERLKGVDSTLKIQPAELGDSAMYLCASSASTGRNTIYFGEGSWLTVV.

Here the CDR3 reads CASSFHITNTEAFF. In nucleotides, the CDR3 is TGTGCCAGCAGCTTTCACATTACGAACACTGAAGCTTTCTTT. This chain uses TRBV5-6 with TRBJ1-1; D is unclear. The CDR3 length is 14 residues. V lost 2 bases and J lost 1, with 9 bases in between. The germline V gene encodes CDR1 SGHDT and CDR2 YYEEEE.

This chain joins TRBV7-2 and TRBJ2-5; 8 bases are shared with TRBD2. V was pared by 3 bases and J by 5 bases, with 14 bases of the junction left unmatched. Germline values: CDR1 SGHTA, CDR2 FQGNSA. The CDR3 consists of 17 residues. CDR3 loop: CASSLVASGGPGETQYF. The CDR3 DNA sequence: TGTGCCAGCAGCTTGGTAGCGAGCGGGGGCCCCGGGGAGACCCAGTACTTC.

This sequence joins TRBV5-4 and TRBJ1-2, with 9 bases that match TRBD1. The CDR3 contains 14 residues. From germline, CDR1 is SGHNT and CDR2 YYREEE (reference sequence). With 2 bases clipped from V and 3 bases from J, the junction kept 2 bases outside the gene matches. CDR3 sequence reads: CASSLQGADYGYTF. In nucleotides, the CDR3 is TGTGCCAGCAGCTTACAGGGGGCAGACTATGGCTACACCTTC.

The chain carries TRBV19 and TRBJ1-4; 7 bases map to TRBD1. Germline-derived CDR1 and CDR2 are LNHDA and SQIVND (reference sequence). Unmatched junction bases numbered 8, after V lost 6 bases and J lost 7 bases. This CDR3 contains 14 residues. CDR3 in DNA: TGTGCCAGTAGCACAGGGGTCCTTTCTGAAAAACTGTTTTTT. Translating gives CASSTGVLSEKLFF.

The CDR3: CASSLAGNRQPQHF. In nucleotides, the CDR3 is TGTGCCAGCAGTTTAGCGGGGAATCGTCAGCCCCAGCATTTT. The gene calls are TRBV27 and TRBJ1-5; D remains unclear. CDR3 length: 14 amino acids. V was cut by 2 bases and J by 6 bases, with 11 bases left in between. In germline, CDR1 is MNHEY, CDR2 SMNVEV (reference sequence).